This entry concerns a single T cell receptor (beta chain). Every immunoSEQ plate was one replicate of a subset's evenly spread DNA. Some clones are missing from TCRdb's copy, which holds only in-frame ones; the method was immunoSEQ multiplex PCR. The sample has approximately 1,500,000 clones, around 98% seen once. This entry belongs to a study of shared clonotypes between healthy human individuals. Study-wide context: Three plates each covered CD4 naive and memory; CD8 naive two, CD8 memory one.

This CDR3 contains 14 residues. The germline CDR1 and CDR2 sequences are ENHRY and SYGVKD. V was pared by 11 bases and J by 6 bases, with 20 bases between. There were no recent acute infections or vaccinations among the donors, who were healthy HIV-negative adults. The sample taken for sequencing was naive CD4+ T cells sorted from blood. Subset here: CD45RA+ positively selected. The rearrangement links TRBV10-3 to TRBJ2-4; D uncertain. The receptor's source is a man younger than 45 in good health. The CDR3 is CAVNQDLTSNIQYF. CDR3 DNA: TGTGCCGTCAACCAGGACCTAACATCAAACATTCAGTACTTC.